This TCR beta chain comes out of a study of CD8+ T cells in alopecia areata. Reverse transcription of extracted RNA yielded cDNA, which provided the sequencing template. Clones were sequenced by immunoSEQ multiplex PCR, and TCRdb holds only the in-frame ones, with some missing. The repertoire holds around 100,000 clones, with approximately 54% as singletons. With 5 bases removed from V and 7 bases from J, the gap between germline ends came to 9 bases. The CDR3 is 12 residues long. Per germline, CDR1 LGHNA and CDR2 YNFKEQ. Treatment here: oral pan-JAK inhibitor, 5-10 mg twice daily. The sample was CD8+ T cells sorted from blood, taken at week 24, from a patient treated with tofacitinib. This TCR derives from a human donor with alopecia areata. The chain couples TRBV4-2 to TRBJ1-5; D gene uncertain. The CDR3 here is CASSLGFQPQHF. CDR3 nucleotide sequence: TGTGCCAGCAGCTTAGGGTTCCAGCCCCAGCATTTT.